Only a few counts were recorded for the clone carrying this T cell receptor beta chain. TCRdb used MiXCR to reprocess the 5' RACE reads, holding one entry per CDR3 protein. Of about 410,000 distinct CDR3 sequences listed, about a sixth are singletons. Per germline, CDR1 SGHRS and CDR2 YFSETQ. This CDR3 is built from 14 residues. Trimming cost V 4 bases and J 6 bases; bases outside gene matches: 6. The record originates from a study of T-cell memory formation after mild COVID-19. V is TRBV5-1 and J is TRBJ2-3, with 9 bases identical to TRBD1. Sample: PBMCs or a T cell subset sorted from them (not recorded which). The sequence was obtained from a man aged 18 to 30 who had mild COVID-19 (a few samples of this study predate the infection). Cell type and time point are not known. The CDR3 DNA reads TGCGCCAGCAGCGCTGGACAGGGGCGGGATACGCAGTATTTT. Translated, it gives CASSAGQGRDTQYF.